Below, 26 T cell receptor beta chains from the same sample are listed, as sequenced in a study of cytomegalovirus exposure and HLA in healthy donors. A multiplex PCR was run with 60 Vbeta primers and 13 Jbeta primers. The protocol was immunoSEQ multiplex PCR, while the TCRdb copy is restricted to in-frame clones and leaves out a portion. The sample records a few hundred thousand clones, roughly two thirds being singletons. The specimen was PBMCs. These receptors were obtained from a female donor in good health and CMV-seronegative.

The V and J genes are TRBV5-1 and TRBJ1-4; D is perhaps TRBD1 (5 bases). The length of the CDR3 is 14 residues. Germline V lookup: CDR1 SGHRS, CDR2 YFSETQ. V lost 1 base to trimming and J lost 6 bases, with 10 bases between them. The CDR3 DNA reads TGCGCCAGCAGCTTGTGGCAGGGTGATGAAAAACTGTTTTTT. It codes for CASSLWQGDEKLFF. Looking up the rest from reference TRBV5-1 and TRBJ1-4 gives the full variable domain: KAGVTQTPRYLIKTRGQQVTLSCSPISGHRSVSWYQQTPGQGLQFLFEYFSETQRNKGNFPGRFSGRQFSNSRSEMNVSTLELGDSALYLCASSLWQGDEKLFFGSGTQLSVL.

The J gene is TRBJ2-7, the V gene TRBV10-2, with 7 bases aligning to TRBD2. CDR1 is WSHSY, CDR2 SAAADI, per germline. Trimming at V came to 6 bases and at J to 4 bases, leaving 9 bases not matched to a gene. This CDR3 contains 14 residues. The CDR3 loop is CASSPALADYEQYF. The CDR3 coding sequence is TGCGCCAGCAGCCCCGCCCTAGCGGATTACGAGCAGTACTTC.

This clone has only a few counts. CDR3 sequence: CASSLLGDTQYF. In nucleotides, the CDR3 is TGTGCCAGCAGTCTCCTGGGCGATACGCAGTATTTT. V and J are TRBV27 and TRBJ2-3; no reliable D call. V was pared by 5 bases and J by 6 bases, with 9 bases between. This CDR3 contains 12 residues. In germline, CDR1 is MNHEY, CDR2 SMNVEV (reference sequence).

The chain couples TRBV5-1 to TRBJ2-4, with 8 bases lining up with TRBD1. The CDR3 has 14 amino acids. In germline, CDR1 is SGHRS, CDR2 YFSETQ. V lost 4 bases, J lost 7 bases, and 7 bases stayed unmatched. The CDR3 is CASSRWTGLNIQYF. The CDR3 DNA is TGCGCCAGCAGCAGGTGGACAGGGCTCAACATTCAGTACTTC.

This rearrangement joins TRBV29-1 to TRBJ1-1, with 9 bases that match TRBD1. The germline gives CDR1 SQVTM, CDR2 ANQGSEA. J gave up 5 bases and V 6 bases, and 7 bases lay outside the gene matches. This CDR3 has 13 residues. The CDR3 DNA sequence: TGCAGCGTCGGCCGGGACAGGGTGACTGAAGCTTTCTTT. Amino acid sequence: CSVGRDRVTEAFF.

The chain employs TRBV28 and TRBJ1-5, with TRBD1 matching 7 bases. With V trimmed by 6 bases and J by 6 bases, 8 bases remained unmatched. CDR1 MDHEN and CDR2 SYDVKM come from the germline V gene. The CDR3 has 14 amino acids. The DNA for the CDR3 is TGTGCCAGCAGCACTGACAGGGACGGTCAGCCCCAGCATTTT. This sequence encodes CASSTDRDGQPQHF.

The chain is built from TRBV11-3 and TRBJ2-7; weak D call: TRBD1 (6 bases). The CDR3 extends over 14 amino acids. V was trimmed by 3 bases and J by 6 bases, leaving 15 bases between them. Germline V CDR1 and CDR2: SGHNT, YENEEA. CDR3: CASSFNRVSAEQYF. CDR3 sequence (DNA): TGTGCCAGCAGCTTCAACAGGGTTTCGGCCGAGCAGTACTTC.

The J gene is TRBJ1-4, the V gene TRBV7-9; D possibly corresponds to TRBD1 (6 bases). The CDR3 contains 15 residues. Per the germline V gene, CDR1 is SEHNR and CDR2 is FQNEAQ (reference sequence). The germline V and J ends were trimmed by 5 bases and 7 bases, with 17 bases remaining between them. CDR3: CASSQMVGGVEKLFF. CDR3 coding DNA: TGTGCCAGCAGCCAAATGGTAGGGGGGGTTGAAAAACTGTTTTTT.

The V gene is TRBV5-1, the J gene TRBJ1-4; 7 nucleotides align to TRBD1. This CDR3 region has 14 residues. Germline values: CDR1 SGHRS, CDR2 YFSETQ. The CDR3 loop is CATSGGQINEKLFF. In nucleotides, the CDR3 is TGCGCTACCTCCGGGGGACAGATTAATGAAAAACTGTTTTTT. The variable domain in full, with the rest retrieved from reference TRBV5-1 and TRBJ1-4, is KAGVTQTPRYLIKTRGQQVTLSCSPISGHRSVSWYQQTPGQGLQFLFEYFSETQRNKGNFPGRFSGRQFSNSRSEMNVSTLELGDSALYLCATSGGQINEKLFFGSGTQLSVL.

This clone was counted a few times. The chain links TRBV5-1 to TRBJ1-1, with D unresolved. Trimming took 4 bases from V and 0 from J, leaving 10 bases between them. Looked up from germline, CDR1 is SGHRS and CDR2 is YFSETQ. This CDR3 region has 14 residues. CDR3 residues: CASSLGYMNTEAFF. CDR3 sequence (DNA): TGCGCCAGCAGCCTCGGGTACATGAACACTGAAGCTTTCTTT.

The V gene is TRBV6-6, the J gene TRBJ1-1; D might be TRBD1 (5 bases). The CDR3 sequence is 15 residues long. Germline V gene data show CDR1 as MNHNY and CDR2 as SVGAGI (reference sequence). Trimming left V 4 bases short and J 0 bases short, with 12 bases between. The CDR3 loop reads CASSSPRGMNTEAFF. The CDR3 DNA is TGTGCCAGCAGTTCTCCTCGGGGGATGAACACTGAAGCTTTCTTT.

This clone turned up a few times. The V and J genes are TRBV9 and TRBJ2-2; D is unclear. The CDR3 sequence is 14 residues long. V was shortened by 1 base and J by 7 bases, with 11 bases between the two germline ends. Germline CDR1 is SGDLS and CDR2 is YYNGEE. The CDR3: CASSVIDRVGELFF. The CDR3 DNA sequence: TGTGCCAGCAGCGTAATAGATCGGGTCGGGGAGCTGTTTTTT.

CDR3 residues: CASSYGGGGTYEQYF. In nucleotides, the CDR3 is TGTGCCAGCAGTTACGGCGGGGGTGGAACCTACGAGCAGTACTTC. The gene calls are TRBV6-5 and TRBJ2-5, with 7 bases that match TRBD2. Gene TRBJ2-7 matches the end of the DNA better, so the J call may be wrong. Germline V gene data show CDR1 as MNHEY and CDR2 as SVGAGI. The CDR3 has 15 residues.

V is TRBV19 and J is TRBJ1-5; no reliable D call. Trimming pared 3 bases from V and 7 bases from J, leaving 13 bases between. This CDR3 comprises 14 residues. The V gene's germline CDR1 is LNHDA and CDR2 SQIVND (reference sequence). The CDR3 DNA is TGTGCCAGTAGTATGGAGGGTACGAGGCAGCCCCAGCATTTT. Amino acid sequence: CASSMEGTRQPQHF.

This sequence joins TRBV5-6 and TRBJ1-2; D is unclear. This CDR3 spans 12 amino acids. CDR1 and CDR2 (germline): SGHDT, YYEEEE. V was cut by 0 bases and J by 7 bases, with 7 bases left in between. The CDR3 DNA follows: TGTGCCAGCAGCTTGGATACAGCTGGCTACACCTTC. It codes for CASSLDTAGYTF.

This chain joins TRBV4-1 and TRBJ2-3; 12 positions agree with TRBD1. Germline CDR1 reads MGHRA; CDR2 reads YSYEKL. This CDR3 is 20 amino acids long. After removal of 5 bases from V and 6 bases from J, the junction contained 21 bases not matched to a gene. CDR3 sequence: CASSSRYFSGTGGGGDTQYF. DNA for the CDR3: TGCGCCAGCAGCTCCCGCTACTTCAGCGGGACAGGGGGCGGTGGGGATACGCAGTATTTT.

The rearrangement links TRBV7-9 to TRBJ1-1; TRBD1 aligns across 7 bases. Germline-derived CDR1 and CDR2 are SEHNR and FQNEAQ (reference sequence). The CDR3 extends over 17 amino acids. V lost 5 bases and J lost 5; bases outside the gene matches: 17. Here the CDR3 DNA reads TGTGCCAGCAGCAGTACGACCCGGGACAGAGGTAGTACTGAAGCTTTCTTT. Translating it yields CASSSTTRDRGSTEAFF.

V gene TRBV6-6 combines with J gene TRBJ1-4; D remains unclear. V lost 7 bases to trimming and J lost 14 bases, with 23 bases between them. The CDR3 totals 14 residues. The V gene's germline CDR1 is MNHNY and CDR2 SVGAGI (reference sequence). The CDR3 DNA sequence: TGTGCCAGCAACTCCCGATCAGGAATAGGGAGGCTGTTTTTT. It encodes CASNSRSGIGRLFF.

The chain combines TRBV19 with TRBJ2-2; D gene ambiguous. The V gene lost 3 bases and the J gene lost 1 base, with 6 bases spanning the gap. CDR3 length equals 14 residues. The germline CDR1 and CDR2 sequences are LNHDA and SQIVND (reference sequence). The CDR3 is CASSIIWNTGELFF. The DNA for the CDR3 is TGTGCCAGTAGTATTATCTGGAACACCGGGGAGCTGTTTTTT.

There are a few counts of this clone. The chain employs TRBV4-1 and TRBJ2-7; 7 nucleotides match TRBD2. Losses at the gene ends were 1 base for V and 2 bases for J; bases not matched to a gene: 8. The CDR3 runs to 16 residues. Germline CDR1 is MGHRA and CDR2 is YSYEKL. DNA for the CDR3: TGCGCCAGCAGCCAAGGAGTCGGGACTACTACCTACGAGCAGTACTTC. Encoded protein: CASSQGVGTTTYEQYF.

The V call is TRBV7-9, the J call TRBJ1-1, with D maybe TRBD1 (6 bases). CDR1 is SEHNR, CDR2 FQNEAQ, per germline (reference sequence). The ends were cut back, 0 bases at V and 11 bases at J, with 10 bases in the middle. The CDR3 length is 12 residues. The CDR3 sequence is CASSLAPGQAFF. The DNA of the CDR3 is TGTGCCAGCAGCTTAGCGCCAGGACAGGCTTTCTTT.

The chain has TRBV11-1 and TRBJ2-3; D is uncertain. This CDR3 comprises 13 residues. The V and J ends lost 0 bases and 3 bases respectively, with 4 bases between them. Germline values: CDR1 SGHAT, CDR2 FQDESV (reference sequence). The CDR3 protein is CASSLAETDTQYF. The CDR3 region has the DNA TGTGCCAGCAGCTTAGCCGAGACAGATACGCAGTATTTT.

The chain carries TRBV13 and TRBJ1-2, with a weak D call TRBD1 (5 bases). Between the trimmed V and J ends, which lost 2 bases and 5 bases, there was a span of 18 bases. Germline assignment: CDR1 PRHDT and CDR2 FYEKMQ (reference sequence). There are 16 residues in the CDR3. CDR3 coding DNA: TGTGCCAGCAGCTTATACCGGCGGGGCATGCAATATGGCTACACCTTC. Encoded protein: CASSLYRRGMQYGYTF.

The sample holds one count of this clone. The gene calls are TRBV6-1 and TRBJ1-5, with no clear D. Trimming left V 11 bases short and J 1 base short, with 12 bases between. Germline CDR1 reads MNHNS; CDR2 reads SASEGT. The CDR3 contains 13 residues. This chain's CDR3 is CAGGPESNQPQHF. In DNA, the CDR3 is TGTGCCGGCGGTCCAGAGAGCAATCAGCCCCAGCATTTT.

This clone appeared a few times. The chain employs TRBV6-6 and TRBJ1-2, with TRBD1 identical over 7 bases. This CDR3 contains 12 residues. Germline V gives CDR1 MNHNY, CDR2 SVGAGI (reference sequence). V shed 4 bases, J shed 8 bases, and the junction held 4 bases outside the gene matches. CDR3 DNA sequence: TGTGCCAGCAGTTTCACAGGGGACGGCTACACCTTC. Encoded protein: CASSFTGDGYTF.

The gene calls are TRBV5-1 and TRBJ2-7, with D perhaps matching TRBD1 (6 bases). The length of the CDR3 is 15 residues. CDR1 and CDR2 (germline): SGHRS, YFSETQ. V gave up 0 bases and J gave up 0 bases, with 10 bases separating them. The CDR3 here is CASSLGQGSSYEQYF. The CDR3 DNA follows: TGCGCCAGCAGCTTGGGGCAGGGGAGCTCCTACGAGCAGTACTTC.